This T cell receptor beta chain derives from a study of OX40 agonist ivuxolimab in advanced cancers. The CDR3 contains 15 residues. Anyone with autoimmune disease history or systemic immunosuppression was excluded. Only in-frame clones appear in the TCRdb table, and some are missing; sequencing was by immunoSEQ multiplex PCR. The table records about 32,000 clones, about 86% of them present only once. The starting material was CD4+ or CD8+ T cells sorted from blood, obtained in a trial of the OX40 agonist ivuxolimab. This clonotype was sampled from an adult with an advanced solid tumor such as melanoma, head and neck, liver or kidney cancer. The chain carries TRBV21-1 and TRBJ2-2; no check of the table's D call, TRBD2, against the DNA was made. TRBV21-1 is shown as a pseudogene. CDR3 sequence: CASTKRRPNTGELFF. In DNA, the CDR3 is TGTGCCAGCACCAAGCGGAGACCGAACACCGGGGAGCTGTTTTTT.